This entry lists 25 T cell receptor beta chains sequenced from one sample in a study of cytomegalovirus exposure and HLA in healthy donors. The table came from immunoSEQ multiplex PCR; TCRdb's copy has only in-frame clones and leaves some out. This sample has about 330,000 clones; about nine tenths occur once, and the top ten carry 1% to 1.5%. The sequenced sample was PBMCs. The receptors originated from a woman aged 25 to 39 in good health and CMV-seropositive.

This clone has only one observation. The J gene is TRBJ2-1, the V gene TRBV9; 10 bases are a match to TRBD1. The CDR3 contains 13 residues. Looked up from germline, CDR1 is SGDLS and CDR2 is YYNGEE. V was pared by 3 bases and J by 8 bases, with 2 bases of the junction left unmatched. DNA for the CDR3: TGTGCCAGCAGCGGGGACAGGGGCTATGAGCAGTTCTTC. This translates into CASSGDRGYEQFF.

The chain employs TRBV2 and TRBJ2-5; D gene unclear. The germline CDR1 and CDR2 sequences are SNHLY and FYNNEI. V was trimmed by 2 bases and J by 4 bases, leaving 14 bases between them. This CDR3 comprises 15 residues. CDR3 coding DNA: TGTGCCAGCAGTGAATTGGTGGGCGGTGGAGAGACCCAGTACTTC. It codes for CASSELVGGGETQYF.

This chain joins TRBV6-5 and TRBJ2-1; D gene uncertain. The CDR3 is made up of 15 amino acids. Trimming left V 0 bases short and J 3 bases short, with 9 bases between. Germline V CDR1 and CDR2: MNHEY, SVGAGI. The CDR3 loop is CASSYSGGFYNEQFF. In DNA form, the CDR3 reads TGTGCCAGCAGTTACTCGGGCGGCTTCTACAATGAGCAGTTCTTC.

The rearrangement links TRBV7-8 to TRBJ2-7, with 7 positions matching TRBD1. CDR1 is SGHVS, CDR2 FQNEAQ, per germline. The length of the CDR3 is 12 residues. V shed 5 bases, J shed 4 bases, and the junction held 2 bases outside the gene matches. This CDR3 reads CASSIQGYEQYF. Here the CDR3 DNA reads TGTGCCAGCAGCATACAGGGGTACGAGCAGTACTTC.

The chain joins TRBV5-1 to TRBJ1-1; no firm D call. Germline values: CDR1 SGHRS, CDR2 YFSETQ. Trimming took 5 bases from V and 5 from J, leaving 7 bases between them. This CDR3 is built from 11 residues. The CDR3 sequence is CASRDGTEAFF. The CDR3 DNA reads TGCGCCAGCAGGGACGGTACTGAAGCTTTCTTT.

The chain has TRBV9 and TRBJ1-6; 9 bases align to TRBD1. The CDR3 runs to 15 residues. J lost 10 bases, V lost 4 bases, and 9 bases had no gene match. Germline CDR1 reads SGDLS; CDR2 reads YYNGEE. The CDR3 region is CASSPGTGFGSPLHF. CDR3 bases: TGTGCCAGCAGCCCCGGGACAGGGTTCGGGTCACCCCTCCACTTT.

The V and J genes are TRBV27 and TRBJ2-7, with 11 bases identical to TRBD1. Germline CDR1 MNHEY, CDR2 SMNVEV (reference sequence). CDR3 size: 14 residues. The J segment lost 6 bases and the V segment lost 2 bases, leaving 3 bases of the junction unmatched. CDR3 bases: TGTGCCAGCAGTTTAATGGGACAGGGGGGCGAGCAGTACTTC. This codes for CASSLMGQGGEQYF.

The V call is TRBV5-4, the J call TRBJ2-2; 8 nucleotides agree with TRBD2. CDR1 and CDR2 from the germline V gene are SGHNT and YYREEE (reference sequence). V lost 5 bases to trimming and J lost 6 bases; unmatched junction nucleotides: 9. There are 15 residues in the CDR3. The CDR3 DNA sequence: TGTGCCAGCAGACCGCTAACTAGCGGTCCCGGGGAGCTGTTTTTT. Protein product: CASRPLTSGPGELFF. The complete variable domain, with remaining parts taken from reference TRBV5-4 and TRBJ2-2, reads ETGVTQSPTHLIKTRGQQVTLRCSSQSGHNTVSWYQQALGQGPQFIFQYYREEENGRGNFPPRFSGLQFPNYSSELNVNALELDDSALYLCASRPLTSGPGELFFGEGSRLTVL.

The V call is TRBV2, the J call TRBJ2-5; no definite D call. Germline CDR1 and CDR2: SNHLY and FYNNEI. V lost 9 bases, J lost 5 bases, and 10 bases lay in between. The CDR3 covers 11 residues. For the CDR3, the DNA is TGTGCCAGTACCACCTCGGAGACCCAGTACTTC. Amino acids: CASTTSETQYF. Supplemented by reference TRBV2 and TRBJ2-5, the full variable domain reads EPEVTQTPSHQVTQMGQEVILRCVPISNHLYFYWYRQILGQKVEFLVSFYNNEISEKSEIFDDQFSVERPDGSNFTLKIRSTKLEDSAMYFCASTTSETQYFGPGTRLLVL.

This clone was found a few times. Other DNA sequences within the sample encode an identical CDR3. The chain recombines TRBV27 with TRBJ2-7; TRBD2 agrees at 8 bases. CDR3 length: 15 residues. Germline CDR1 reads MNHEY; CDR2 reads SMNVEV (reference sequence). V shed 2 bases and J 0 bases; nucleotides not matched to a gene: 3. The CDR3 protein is CASSLVAGSSYEQYF. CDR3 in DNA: TGTGCCAGCAGTTTAGTAGCGGGGTCCTCCTACGAGCAGTACTTC.

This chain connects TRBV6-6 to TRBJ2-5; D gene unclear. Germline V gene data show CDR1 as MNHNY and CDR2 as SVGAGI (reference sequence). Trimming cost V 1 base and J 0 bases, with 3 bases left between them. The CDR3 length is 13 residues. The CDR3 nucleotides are TGTGCCAGCAGTTACTGGAACCAAGAGACCCAGTACTTC. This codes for CASSYWNQETQYF.

This CDR3 reads CASSIPSGGSYEQYF. The CDR3 DNA is TGTGCCAGCAGCATCCCTAGCGGGGGCTCCTACGAGCAGTACTTC. The rearrangement joins TRBV13 to TRBJ2-7, with 10 bases fitting TRBD2. Germline loops: CDR1 PRHDT, CDR2 FYEKMQ (reference sequence). The V and J ends lost 5 bases and 0 bases, in that order; junction bases with no gene match: 4. This CDR3 contains 15 residues.

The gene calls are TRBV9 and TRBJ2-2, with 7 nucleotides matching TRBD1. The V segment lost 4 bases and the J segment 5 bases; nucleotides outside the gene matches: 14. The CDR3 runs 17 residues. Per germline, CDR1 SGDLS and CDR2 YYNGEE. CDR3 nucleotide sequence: TGTGCCAGCAGCCTACCCTCGACAGGGCCGAGGACCGGGGAGCTGTTTTTT. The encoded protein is CASSLPSTGPRTGELFF.

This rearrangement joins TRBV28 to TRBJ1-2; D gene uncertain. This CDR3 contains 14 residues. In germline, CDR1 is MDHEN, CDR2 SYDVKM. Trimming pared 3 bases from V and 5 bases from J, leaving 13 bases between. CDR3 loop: CASSLGGYGYGYTF. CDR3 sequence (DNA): TGTGCCAGCAGTTTGGGCGGTTACGGGTATGGCTACACCTTC.

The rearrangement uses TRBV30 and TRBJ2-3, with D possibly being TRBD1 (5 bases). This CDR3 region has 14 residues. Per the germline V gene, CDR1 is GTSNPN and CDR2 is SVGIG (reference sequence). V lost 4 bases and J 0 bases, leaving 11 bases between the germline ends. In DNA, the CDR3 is TGTGCCTGGACGAAACAGGTCAGCACAGATACGCAGTATTTT. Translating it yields CAWTKQVSTDTQYF.

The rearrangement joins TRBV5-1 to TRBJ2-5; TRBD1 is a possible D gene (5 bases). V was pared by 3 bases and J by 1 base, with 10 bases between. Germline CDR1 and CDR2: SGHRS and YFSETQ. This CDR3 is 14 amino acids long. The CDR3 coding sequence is TGCGCCAGCAGCTCACAGGCAATCCAAGAGACCCAGTACTTC. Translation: CASSSQAIQETQYF.

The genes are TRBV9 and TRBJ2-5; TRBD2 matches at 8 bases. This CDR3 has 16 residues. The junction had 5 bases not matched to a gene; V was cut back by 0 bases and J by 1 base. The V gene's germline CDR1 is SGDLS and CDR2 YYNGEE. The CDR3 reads CASSVAGSGVQETQYF. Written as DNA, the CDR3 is TGTGCCAGCAGCGTAGCGGGTAGCGGGGTCCAAGAGACCCAGTACTTC. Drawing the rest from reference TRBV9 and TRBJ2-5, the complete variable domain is DSGVTQTPKHLITATGQRVTLRCSPRSGDLSVYWYQQSLDQGLQFLIQYYNGEERAKGNILERFSAQQFPDLHSELNLSSLELGDSALYFCASSVAGSGVQETQYFGPGTRLLVL.

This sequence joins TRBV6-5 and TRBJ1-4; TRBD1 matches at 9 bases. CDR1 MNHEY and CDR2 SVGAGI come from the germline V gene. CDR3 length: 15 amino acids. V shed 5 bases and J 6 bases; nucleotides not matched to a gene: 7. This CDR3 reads CASSHGQGSYEKLFF. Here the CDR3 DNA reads TGTGCCAGCAGTCATGGACAGGGGTCGTATGAAAAACTGTTTTTT.

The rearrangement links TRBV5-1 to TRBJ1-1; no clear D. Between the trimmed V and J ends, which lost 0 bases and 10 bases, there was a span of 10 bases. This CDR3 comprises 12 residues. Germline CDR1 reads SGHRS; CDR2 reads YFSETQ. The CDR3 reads CASSLGHTGAFF. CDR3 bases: TGCGCCAGCAGCTTGGGACACACGGGAGCTTTCTTT.

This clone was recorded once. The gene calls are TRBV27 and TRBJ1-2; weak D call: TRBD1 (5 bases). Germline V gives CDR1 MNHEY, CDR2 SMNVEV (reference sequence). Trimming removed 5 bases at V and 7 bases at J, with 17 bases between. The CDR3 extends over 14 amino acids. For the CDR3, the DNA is TGTGCCAGCAGTGGGGGTGGGGTTCGTGCTGGCTACACCTTC. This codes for CASSGGGVRAGYTF.

The CDR3: CASSFGPAYEQYF. The CDR3 DNA is TGTGCCAGCAGCTTTGGTCCGGCCTACGAGCAGTACTTC. The chain combines TRBV7-8 with TRBJ2-7; D is undetermined. Trimming removed 3 bases from V and 2 bases from J, with 8 bases in between. The V gene's germline CDR1 is SGHVS and CDR2 FQNEAQ. The CDR3 runs 13 residues.

The CDR3 region is CASSYGTDTQYF. The CDR3 DNA follows: TGCGCCAGCAGCTACGGTACAGATACGCAGTATTTT. This chain connects TRBV4-3 to TRBJ2-3; D not resolved. The CDR3 runs to 12 residues. V lost 5 bases to trimming and J lost 3 bases, with 6 bases between them. Germline V gives CDR1 LGHNA, CDR2 YSLEER.

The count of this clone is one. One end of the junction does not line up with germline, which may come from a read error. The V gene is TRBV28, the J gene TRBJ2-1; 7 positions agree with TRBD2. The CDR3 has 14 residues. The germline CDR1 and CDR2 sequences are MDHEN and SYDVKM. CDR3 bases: TGTGCCAGCAGTCCAACAAGCGGGACGACAGATATTGTCTTC. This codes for CASSPTSGTTDIVF.

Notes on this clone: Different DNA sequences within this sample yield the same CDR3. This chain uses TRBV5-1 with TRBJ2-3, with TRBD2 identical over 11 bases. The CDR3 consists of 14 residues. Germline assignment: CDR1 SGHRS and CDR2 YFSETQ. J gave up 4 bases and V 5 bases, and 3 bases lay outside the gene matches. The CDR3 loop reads CASSLAGGSDTQYF. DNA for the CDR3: TGCGCCAGCAGTCTAGCGGGGGGCTCAGATACGCAGTATTTT. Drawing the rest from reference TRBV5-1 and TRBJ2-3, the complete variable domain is KAGVTQTPRYLIKTRGQQVTLSCSPISGHRSVSWYQQTPGQGLQFLFEYFSETQRNKGNFPGRFSGRQFSNSRSEMNVSTLELGDSALYLCASSLAGGSDTQYFGPGTRLTVL.

Written as DNA, the CDR3 is TGTGCCTGGAGTCTACATATGAACACTGAAGCTTTCTTT. It translates to CAWSLHMNTEAFF. The rearrangement links TRBV30 to TRBJ1-1; D unclear. CDR1 and CDR2 from the germline V gene are GTSNPN and SVGIG (reference sequence). This CDR3 has 13 residues. The V end lost 2 bases, the J end lost 0 bases, and 7 bases lay between the germline ends. Drawing the rest from reference TRBV30 and TRBJ1-1, the complete variable domain is SQTIHQWPATLVQPVGSPLSLECTVEGTSNPNLYWYRQAAGRGLQLLFYSVGIGQISSEVPQNLSASRPQDRQFILSSKKLLLSDSGFYLCAWSLHMNTEAFFGQGTRLTVV.